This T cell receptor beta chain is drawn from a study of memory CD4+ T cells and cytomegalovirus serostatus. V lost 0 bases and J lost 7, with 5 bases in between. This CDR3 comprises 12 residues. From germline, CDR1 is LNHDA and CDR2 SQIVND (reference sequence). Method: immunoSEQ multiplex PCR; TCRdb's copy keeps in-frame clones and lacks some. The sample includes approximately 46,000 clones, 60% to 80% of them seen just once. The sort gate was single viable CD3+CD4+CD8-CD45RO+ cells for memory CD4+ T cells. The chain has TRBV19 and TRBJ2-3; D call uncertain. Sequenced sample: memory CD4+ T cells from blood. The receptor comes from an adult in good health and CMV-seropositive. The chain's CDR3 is CASSIDQYTQYF. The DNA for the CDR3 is TGTGCCAGTAGTATAGATCAATATACGCAGTATTTT.